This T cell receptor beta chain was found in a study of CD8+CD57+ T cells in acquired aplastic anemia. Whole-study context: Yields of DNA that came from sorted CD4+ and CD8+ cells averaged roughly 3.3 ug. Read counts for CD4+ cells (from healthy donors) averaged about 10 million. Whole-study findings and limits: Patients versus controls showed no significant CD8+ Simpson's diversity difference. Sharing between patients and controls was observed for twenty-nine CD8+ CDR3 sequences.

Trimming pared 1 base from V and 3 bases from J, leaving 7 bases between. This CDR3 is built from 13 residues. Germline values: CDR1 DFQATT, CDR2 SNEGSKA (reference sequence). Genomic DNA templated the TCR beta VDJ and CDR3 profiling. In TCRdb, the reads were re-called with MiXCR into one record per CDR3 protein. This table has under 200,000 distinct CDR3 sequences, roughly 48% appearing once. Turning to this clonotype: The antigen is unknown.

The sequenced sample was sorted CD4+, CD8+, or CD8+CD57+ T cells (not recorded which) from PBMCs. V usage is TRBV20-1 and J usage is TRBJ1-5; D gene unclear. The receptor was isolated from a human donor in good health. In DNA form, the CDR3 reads TGCAGTGCTAGAGTGGCAAACAATCAGCCCCAGCATTTT. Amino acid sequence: CSARVANNQPQHF.